The rows below give T cell receptor beta chains drawn from one sample of a study of blood T cell repertoires in COVID-19. The method was immunoSEQ multiplex PCR; TCRdb's version includes in-frame clones alone and lacks a portion of them. The table has over 12,000 clones, approximately 88% seen once. The specimen was peripheral blood. These TCRs come from a human donor in a cohort sampled during active COVID-19. Each CDR3 is given without its conserved first and last residue. The D gene is left open where the match is weak.

j_gene,len,d_gene,v_gene,CDR3aa
TRBJ2-1,14,-,TRBV4-3,ASSLGTGSSYNEQF
TRBJ2-2,12,-,TRBV6-6,ASSSTGGTGELF
TRBJ2-7,10,-,TRBV5-6,ANPTGAYEQY
TRBJ2-2,11,-,TRBV2,ASSAQETGELF
TRBJ2-5,14,TRBD1,TRBV6-5,ASSYSRGPLGETQY
TRBJ2-4,12,-,TRBV24-1,ATSDPIAKNIQY
TRBJ2-5,14,TRBD1,TRBV3-1/TRBV3-2,ASSQRQGARAETQY
TRBJ1-1,13,-,TRBV11-3,ASSSTGRSNTEAF
TRBJ2-1,11,-,TRBV3-1/TRBV3-2,ASSQSTANEQF
TRBJ2-2,15,TRBD2,TRBV18,ASSETGTSGPLGELF
TRBJ2-3,13,-,TRBV7-6,ASSFGIFSTDTQY
TRBJ2-6,17,TRBD1,TRBV4-2,ASSQARTGGASGANVLT
TRBJ2-1,13,-,TRBV6-5,ASSQTQGSYNEQF
TRBJ2-1,11,TRBD2,TRBV14,ASSQERREWQF
TRBJ1-6,13,-,TRBV27,ASSSLDRNNSPLH
TRBJ2-2,12,-,TRBV6-5,ASSSVRGTGELF
TRBJ1-3,12,TRBD1,TRBV9,ASSPWDRENTIY
TRBJ2-5,15,-,TRBV18,ASSPFSAGLYQETQY
TRBJ2-2,12,-,TRBV7-9,ASSFLQNTGELF
TRBJ2-1,13,-,TRBV7-9,ASSLISSSYNEQF
TRBJ2-7,12,-,TRBV5-5,ASSLYRDAYEQY
TRBJ2-2,12,TRBD1,TRBV18,ASSLQGTAGELF
TRBJ1-1,11,-,TRBV5-4,ASSGRENTEAF
TRBJ1-1,14,TRBD1,TRBV5-1,ASSLRGQGLNTEAF
TRBJ2-1,17,-,TRBV5-1,ASSSPMGGSVSSYNEQF
TRBJ2-7,13,TRBD2,TRBV9,ASSVASGGSYEQY
TRBJ1-3,13,-,TRBV7-9,ASSPPGGKGNTIY
TRBJ2-2,14,TRBD1,TRBV5-1,ASSLVRQGGTGELF
TRBJ2-3,10,TRBD1,TRBV28,ASSLPTGGVH
TRBJ1-2,14,TRBD1,TRBV5-1,ASSPWSRTGSGGYT
TRBJ2-7,13,-,TRBV4-1,ASSQARLGFYEQY
TRBJ1-1,9,-,TRBV20-1,RGVANTEAF
TRBJ1-1,11,TRBD1,TRBV10-3,GISPGGRTEAF
TRBJ2-2,16,TRBD2,TRBV4-2,ASSPLQLAGGDTGELF
TRBJ2-1,13,-,TRBV29-1,SAGSSRGSYNEQF
TRBJ2-1,11,TRBD1,TRBV27,ASNRGFGNEQF
TRBJ2-5,14,TRBD1,TRBV11-2,ASSLTGTGGWETQY
TRBJ2-7,11,TRBD2,TRBV30,AWSLAGDYEQY
TRBJ1-1,12,-,TRBV4-3,ASSPSTQNTEAF
TRBJ2-7,9,TRBD2,TRBV29-1,SVGTSYEQY
TRBJ2-7,12,TRBD1,TRBV6-5,ASKRQGAANEQY